This TCR beta chain is drawn from a study of shared clonotypes between healthy human individuals. Deep was the level at which the assay was run. Evenly divided among several immunoSEQ plates was the genomic DNA of each subset. Loaded into unsorted PBMC replicate PCRs was around 300 ng DNA, approximately 33,000 T cell genomes. Authors' methods: For the immunoSEQ data, sequences were junction-only without quality scores, so filtering differed. The data were produced by immunoSEQ multiplex PCR, yet TCRdb's version contains in-frame clones alone and is incomplete. V and J calls and clone size are copied from that table; D and trimming were computed from the DNA. The repertoire has some 450,000 clones, about 74% of them found once; the top ten carry approximately 12%. Sequencing was done on a sample of PBMCs. This receptor was identified in a woman between 35 and 50 years old in good health. Some clones in this sample may be carry-over from other donors' samples.

The CDR3 DNA reads as TGTGCCAGCAGCACTAGCGGGAGGGCCCCCGATACGCAGTATTTT. Its translation: CASSTSGRAPDTQYF. The chain carries TRBV7-3 and TRBJ2-3; 13 positions agree with TRBD2. The CDR3 is made up of 15 amino acids. Germline CDR1 reads SGHTA; CDR2 reads FQGTGA. V trimming: 5 bases; J trimming: 6 bases; junction bases outside the gene matches: 5.